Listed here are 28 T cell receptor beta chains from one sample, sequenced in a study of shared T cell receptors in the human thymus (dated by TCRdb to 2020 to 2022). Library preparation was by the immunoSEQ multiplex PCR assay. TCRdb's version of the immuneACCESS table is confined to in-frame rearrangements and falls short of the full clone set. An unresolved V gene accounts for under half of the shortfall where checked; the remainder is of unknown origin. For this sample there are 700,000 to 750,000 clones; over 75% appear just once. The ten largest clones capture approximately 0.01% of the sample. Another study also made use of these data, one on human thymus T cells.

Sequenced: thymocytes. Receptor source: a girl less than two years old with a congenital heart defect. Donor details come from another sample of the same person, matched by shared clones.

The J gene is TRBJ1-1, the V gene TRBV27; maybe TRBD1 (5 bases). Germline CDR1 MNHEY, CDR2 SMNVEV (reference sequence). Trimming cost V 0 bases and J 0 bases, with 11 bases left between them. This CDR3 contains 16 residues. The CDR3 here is CASSLSPDNLNTEAFF. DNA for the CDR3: TGTGCCAGCAGTTTATCCCCGGACAACTTGAACACTGAAGCTTTCTTT.

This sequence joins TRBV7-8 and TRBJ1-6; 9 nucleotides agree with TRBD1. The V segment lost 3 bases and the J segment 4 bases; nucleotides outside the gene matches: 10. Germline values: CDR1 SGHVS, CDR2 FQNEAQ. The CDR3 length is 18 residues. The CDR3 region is CASSLDRGPMGYNSPLHF. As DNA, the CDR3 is TGTGCCAGCAGCTTGGACAGGGGACCGATGGGGTATAATTCACCCCTCCACTTT.

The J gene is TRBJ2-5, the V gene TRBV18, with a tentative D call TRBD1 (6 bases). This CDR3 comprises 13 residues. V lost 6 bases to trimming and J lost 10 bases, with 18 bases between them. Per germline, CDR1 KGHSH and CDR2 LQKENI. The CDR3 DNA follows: TGTGCCAGCTCGCGTGGGGGCCGCAGGGACCAGTACTTC. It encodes CASSRGGRRDQYF.

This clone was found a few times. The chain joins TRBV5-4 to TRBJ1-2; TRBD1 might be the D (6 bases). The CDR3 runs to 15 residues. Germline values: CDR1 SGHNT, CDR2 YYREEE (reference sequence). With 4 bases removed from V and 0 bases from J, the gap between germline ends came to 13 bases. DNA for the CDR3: TGTGCCAGCAGCCGGAAAGGACAGCCTAACTATGGCTACACCTTC. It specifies CASSRKGQPNYGYTF. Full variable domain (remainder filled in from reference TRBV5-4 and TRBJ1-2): ETGVTQSPTHLIKTRGQQVTLRCSSQSGHNTVSWYQQALGQGPQFIFQYYREEENGRGNFPPRFSGLQFPNYSSELNVNALELDDSALYLCASSRKGQPNYGYTFGSGTRLTVV.

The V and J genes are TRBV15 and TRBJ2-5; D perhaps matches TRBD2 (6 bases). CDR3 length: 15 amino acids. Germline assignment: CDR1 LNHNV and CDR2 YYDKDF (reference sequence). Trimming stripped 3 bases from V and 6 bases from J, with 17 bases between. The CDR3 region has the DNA TGTGCCACCAGCAGGGAGATCAGGGAGGAAAAGACCCAGTACTTC. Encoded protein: CATSREIREEKTQYF.

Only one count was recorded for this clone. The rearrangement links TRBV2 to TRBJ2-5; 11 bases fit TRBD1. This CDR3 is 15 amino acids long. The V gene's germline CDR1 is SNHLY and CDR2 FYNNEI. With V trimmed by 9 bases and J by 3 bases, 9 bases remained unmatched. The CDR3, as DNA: TGTGCCAGTTCCGGGGGGACAGGGGGAGAAGAGACCCAGTACTTC. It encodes CASSGGTGGEETQYF. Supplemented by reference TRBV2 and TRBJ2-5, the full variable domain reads EPEVTQTPSHQVTQMGQEVILRCVPISNHLYFYWYRQILGQKVEFLVSFYNNEISEKSEIFDDQFSVERPDGSNFTLKIRSTKLEDSAMYFCASSGGTGGEETQYFGPGTRLLVL.

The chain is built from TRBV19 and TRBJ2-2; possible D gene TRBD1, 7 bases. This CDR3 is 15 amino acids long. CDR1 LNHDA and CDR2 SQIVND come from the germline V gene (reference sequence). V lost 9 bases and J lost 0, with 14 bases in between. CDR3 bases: TGTGCCAGCGTCGGAGGGGGCCCGAACACCGGGGAGCTGTTTTTT. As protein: CASVGGGPNTGELFF.

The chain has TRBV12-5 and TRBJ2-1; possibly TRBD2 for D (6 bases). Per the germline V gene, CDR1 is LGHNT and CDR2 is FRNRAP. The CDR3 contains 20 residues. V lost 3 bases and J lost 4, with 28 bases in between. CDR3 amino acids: CASGLPSRRSPGLTYNEQFF. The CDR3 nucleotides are TGTGCTAGTGGTTTACCCTCTCGGAGATCCCCGGGACTGACATACAATGAGCAGTTCTTC.

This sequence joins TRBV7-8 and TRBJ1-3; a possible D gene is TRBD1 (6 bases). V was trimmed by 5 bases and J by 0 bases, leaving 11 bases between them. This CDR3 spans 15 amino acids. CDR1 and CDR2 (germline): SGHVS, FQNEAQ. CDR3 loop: CASSRQALSGNTIYF. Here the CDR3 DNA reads TGTGCCAGCAGCCGACAGGCGCTCTCTGGAAACACCATATATTTT.

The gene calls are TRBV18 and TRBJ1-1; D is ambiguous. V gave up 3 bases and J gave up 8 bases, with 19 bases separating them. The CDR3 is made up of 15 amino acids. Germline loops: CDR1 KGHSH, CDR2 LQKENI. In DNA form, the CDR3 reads TGTGCCAGCTCACCTCATAAGGAGGTAGCCCCAGAAGCTTTCTTT. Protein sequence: CASSPHKEVAPEAFF.

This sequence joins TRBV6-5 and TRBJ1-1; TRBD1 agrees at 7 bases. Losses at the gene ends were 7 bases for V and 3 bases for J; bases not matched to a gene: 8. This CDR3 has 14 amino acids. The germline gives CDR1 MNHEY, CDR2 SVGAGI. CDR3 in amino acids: CASTTQGRDTEAFF. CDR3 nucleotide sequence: TGTGCCAGCACCACACAGGGGCGGGACACTGAAGCTTTCTTT.

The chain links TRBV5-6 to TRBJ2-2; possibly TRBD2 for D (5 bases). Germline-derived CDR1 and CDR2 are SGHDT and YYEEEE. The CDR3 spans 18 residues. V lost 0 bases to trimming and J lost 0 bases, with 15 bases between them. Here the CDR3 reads CASSLGAVVVSNTGELFF. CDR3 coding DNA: TGTGCCAGCAGCTTGGGAGCGGTGGTCGTATCGAACACCGGGGAGCTGTTTTTT. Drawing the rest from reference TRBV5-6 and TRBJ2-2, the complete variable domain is DAGVTQSPTHLIKTRGQQVTLRCSPKSGHDTVSWYQQALGQGPQFIFQYYEEEERQRGNFPDRFSGHQFPNYSSELNVNALLLGDSALYLCASSLGAVVVSNTGELFFGEGSRLTVL.

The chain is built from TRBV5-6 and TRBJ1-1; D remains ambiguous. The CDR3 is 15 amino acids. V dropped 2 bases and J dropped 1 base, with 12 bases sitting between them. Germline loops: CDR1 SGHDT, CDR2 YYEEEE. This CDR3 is CASSLYHRRNTEAFF. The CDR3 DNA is TGTGCCAGCAGCTTATACCATAGGAGGAACACTGAAGCTTTCTTT.

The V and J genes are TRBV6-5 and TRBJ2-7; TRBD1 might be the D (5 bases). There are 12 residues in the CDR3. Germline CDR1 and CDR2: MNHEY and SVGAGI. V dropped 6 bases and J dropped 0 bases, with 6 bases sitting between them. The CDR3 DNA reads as TGTGCCAGCAGAGACAGCTCCTACGAGCAGTACTTC. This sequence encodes CASRDSSYEQYF.

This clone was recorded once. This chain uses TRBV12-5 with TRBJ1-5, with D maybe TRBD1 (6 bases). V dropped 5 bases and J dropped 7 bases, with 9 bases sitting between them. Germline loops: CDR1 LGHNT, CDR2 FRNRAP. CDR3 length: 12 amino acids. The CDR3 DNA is TGTGCTAGTGGTGTAGGGGGACAGCCCCAGCATTTT. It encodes CASGVGGQPQHF.

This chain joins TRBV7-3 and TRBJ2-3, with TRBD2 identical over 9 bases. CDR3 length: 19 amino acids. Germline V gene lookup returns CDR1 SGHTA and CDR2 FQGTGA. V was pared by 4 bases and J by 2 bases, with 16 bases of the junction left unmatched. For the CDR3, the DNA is TGTGCCAGCAGCTCTAAACCCCTCGTAGCGGGGGAGATCACAGATACGCAGTATTTT. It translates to CASSSKPLVAGEITDTQYF.

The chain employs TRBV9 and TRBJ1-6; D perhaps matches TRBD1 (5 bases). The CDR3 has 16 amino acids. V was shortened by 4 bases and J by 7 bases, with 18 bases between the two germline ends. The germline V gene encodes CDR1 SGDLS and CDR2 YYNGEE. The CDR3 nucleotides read TGTGCCAGCAGCCCAGATGGACATCCACTCAATTCACCCCTCCACTTT. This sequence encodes CASSPDGHPLNSPLHF.

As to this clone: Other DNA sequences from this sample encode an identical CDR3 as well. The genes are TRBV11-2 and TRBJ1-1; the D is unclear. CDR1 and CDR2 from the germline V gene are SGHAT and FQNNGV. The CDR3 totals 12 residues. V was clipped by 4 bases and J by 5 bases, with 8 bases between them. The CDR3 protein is CASSSRGTEAFF. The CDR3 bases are TGTGCCAGCAGCTCCCGAGGGACTGAAGCTTTCTTT.

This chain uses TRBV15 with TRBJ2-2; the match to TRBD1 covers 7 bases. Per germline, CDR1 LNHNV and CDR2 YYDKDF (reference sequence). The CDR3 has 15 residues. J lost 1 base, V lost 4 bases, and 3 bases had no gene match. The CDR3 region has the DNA TGTGCCACCAGCACGGGACAGATGAACACCGGGGAGCTGTTTTTT. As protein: CATSTGQMNTGELFF.

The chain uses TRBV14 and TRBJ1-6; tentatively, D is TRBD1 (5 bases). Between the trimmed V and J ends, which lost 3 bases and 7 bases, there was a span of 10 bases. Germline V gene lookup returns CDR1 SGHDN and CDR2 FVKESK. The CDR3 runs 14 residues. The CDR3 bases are TGTGCCAGCAGCCAGTACAGGATAAATTCACCCCTCCACTTT. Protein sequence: CASSQYRINSPLHF.

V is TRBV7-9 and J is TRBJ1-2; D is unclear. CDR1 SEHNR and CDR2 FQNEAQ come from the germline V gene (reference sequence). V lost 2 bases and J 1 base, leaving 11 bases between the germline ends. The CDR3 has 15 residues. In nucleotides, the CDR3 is TGTGCCAGCAGCTTATTTCCGGAGAGTAACTATGGCTACACCTTC. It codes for CASSLFPESNYGYTF.

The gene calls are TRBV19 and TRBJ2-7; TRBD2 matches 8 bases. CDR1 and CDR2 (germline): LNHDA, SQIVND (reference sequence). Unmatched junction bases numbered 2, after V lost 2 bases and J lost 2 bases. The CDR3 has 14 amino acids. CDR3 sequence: CASSIQRGPYEQYF. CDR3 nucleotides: TGTGCCAGTAGTATACAGCGGGGGCCCTACGAGCAGTACTTC. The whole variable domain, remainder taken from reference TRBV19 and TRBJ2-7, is DGGITQSPKYLFRKEGQNVTLSCEQNLNHDAMYWYRQDPGQGLRLIYYSQIVNDFQKGDIAEGYSVSREKKESFPLTVTSAQKNPTAFYLCASSIQRGPYEQYFGPGTRLTVT.

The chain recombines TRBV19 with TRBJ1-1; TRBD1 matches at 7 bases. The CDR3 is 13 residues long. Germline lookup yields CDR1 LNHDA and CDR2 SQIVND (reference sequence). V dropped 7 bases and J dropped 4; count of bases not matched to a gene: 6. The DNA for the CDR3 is TGTGCCAGTACCTTGACAGGGACCACTGAAGCTTTCTTT. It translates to CASTLTGTTEAFF.

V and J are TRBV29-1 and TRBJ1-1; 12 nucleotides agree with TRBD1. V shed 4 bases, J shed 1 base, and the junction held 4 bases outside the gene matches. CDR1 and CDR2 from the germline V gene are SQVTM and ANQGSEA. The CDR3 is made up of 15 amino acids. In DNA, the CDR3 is TGCAGCGTTGGGGGACAGGGGGCGAGGAACACTGAAGCTTTCTTT. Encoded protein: CSVGGQGARNTEAFF.

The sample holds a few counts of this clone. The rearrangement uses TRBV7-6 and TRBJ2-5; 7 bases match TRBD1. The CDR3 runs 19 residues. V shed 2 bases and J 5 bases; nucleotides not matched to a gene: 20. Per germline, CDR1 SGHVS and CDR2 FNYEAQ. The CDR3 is CASSLRGRGSSRWGETQYF. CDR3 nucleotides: TGTGCCAGCAGCTTACGGGGCAGGGGGTCCTCCCGTTGGGGGGAGACCCAGTACTTC.

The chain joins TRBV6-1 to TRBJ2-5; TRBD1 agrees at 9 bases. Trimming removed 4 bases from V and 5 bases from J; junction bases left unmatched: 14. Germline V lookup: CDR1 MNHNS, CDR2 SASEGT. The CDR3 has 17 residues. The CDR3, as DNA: TGTGCCAGCAGTGCCCCTAGAAAAGGACAGGGGTGGGAGACCCAGTACTTC. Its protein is CASSAPRKGQGWETQYF.

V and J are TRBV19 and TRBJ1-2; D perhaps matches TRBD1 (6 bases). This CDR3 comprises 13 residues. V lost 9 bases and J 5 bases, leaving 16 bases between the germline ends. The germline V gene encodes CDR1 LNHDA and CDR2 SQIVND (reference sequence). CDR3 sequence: CASLQGPSYGYTF. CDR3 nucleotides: TGTGCCAGCCTACAGGGCCCGTCGTATGGCTACACCTTC.

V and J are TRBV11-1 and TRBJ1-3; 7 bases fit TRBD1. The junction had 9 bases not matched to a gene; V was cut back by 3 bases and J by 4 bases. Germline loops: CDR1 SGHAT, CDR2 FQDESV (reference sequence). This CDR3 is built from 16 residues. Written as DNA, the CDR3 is TGTGCCAGCAGCTTGGGACAGCCAAAGAAGGGAAACACCATATATTTT. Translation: CASSLGQPKKGNTIYF.